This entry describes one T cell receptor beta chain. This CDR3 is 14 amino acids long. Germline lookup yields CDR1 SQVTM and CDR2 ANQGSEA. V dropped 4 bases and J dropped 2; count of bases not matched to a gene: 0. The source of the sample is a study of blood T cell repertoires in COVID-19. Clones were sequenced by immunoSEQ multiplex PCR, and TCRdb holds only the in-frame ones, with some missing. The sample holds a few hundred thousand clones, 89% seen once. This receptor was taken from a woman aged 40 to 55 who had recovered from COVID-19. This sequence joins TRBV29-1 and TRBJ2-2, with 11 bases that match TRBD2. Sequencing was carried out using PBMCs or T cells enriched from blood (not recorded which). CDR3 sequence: CSVGLAGNTGELFF. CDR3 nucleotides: TGCAGCGTTGGACTAGCGGGAAACACCGGGGAGCTGTTTTTT.